The T cell receptor (beta chain) under discussion was sequenced for a study of T cell responses to AZD1222 COVID-19 vaccine. Study-wide findings and caveats: As reported, nearly half of all spike-specific TCRs target variant regions that are unmutated. Spike-specific TCR breadth and depth grew following two AZD1222 doses. Baseline antibody screening turned up just six seropositive AZD1222 recipients.

Researchers grouped second doses given at about 4 or about 12 weeks into one pool. Repertoires were generated with immunoSEQ multiplex PCR, while TCRdb's copy carries only in-frame clones and drops some. The sample has some 79,000 clones, over 60% seen once. In the case of this clone: Its antigen remains unknown.

The CDR3 is 13 residues long. Trimming pared 8 bases from V and 6 bases from J, leaving 16 bases between. Germline CDR1 SGHTA, CDR2 FQGNSA. The TCR was taken from an adult who received the AZD1222 COVID-19 vaccine. This chain connects TRBV7-2 to TRBJ1-1; perhaps TRBD1 as D (5 bases). This material consisted of peripheral blood, taken 28 days after the second AZD1222 dose. The CDR3 here is CASATQGGAEAFF. The CDR3, as DNA: TGTGCCAGCGCTACCCAGGGCGGTGCTGAAGCTTTCTTT.